This record concerns one T cell receptor (beta chain) sequence. It has no known antigen specificity. No per-base quality is available; no much larger clone lies one base away. This sample was taken from a study of T cell responses to AZD1222 COVID-19 vaccine (dated by TCRdb to the early 2020s). General notes on the study: AZD1222 recipients with second doses at about 4 weeks or about 12 weeks were pooled, because spike-specific TCR depth and breadth did not differ between schedules. TCR sequencing covered approximately 230 trial participants: 207 given two doses of AZD1222 and about 26 given two doses of MenACWY control vaccine. Trial participants were enrolled by age into subgroups of 18-55, 56-69 and 70-plus years, and 148, 28 and 57 TCR-sequenced participants, respectively, were included in these subgroups. Study-level results and caveats: CD4 TCRs associated with the vaccine covered the entire spike protein, and the dominant responses were in regions 160-218 and 743-854. Because no day 14 peak-response samples were available, repertoires were characterized only after the peak T cell response. Only a handful of AZD1222 recipients were SARS-CoV-2 seropositive at baseline, limiting conclusions about previously exposed vaccinees. Reportedly, close to half of the unique spike-specific TCRs recognized epitopes lying outside the regions that are mutated in the B.1.351 and B.1.1.7 variants. Most participants were white British and females outnumbered males, and the authors suggested that clonal diversity may have been underestimated. A significant rise in spike-specific TCR breadth and depth was observed after two AZD1222 doses relative to day 0 and relative to MenACWY recipients. In the small 56-69-year group, the increase in depth fell short of significance, most likely because of low power.

Reading the label with the study, this specimen's time point is: baseline before first vaccination. Vaccinee samples were obtained from the UK trials COV001 and COV002, which included a single-blind randomized controlled phase 2/3 trial of AZD1222 (ChAdOx1 nCoV-19) in healthy adults. For TCRbeta chain sequencing, PBMC samples were collected from trial participants at day 0 and at day 28 after the second dose. The CDR3 measures 15 amino acids from cysteine to phenylalanine. Of all the DNA, just the CDR3 is kept, 45 bases in frame from base 1. Taken from the germline V gene, the CDR1 and CDR2 loops are MNHNS and SASEGT. V is trimmed back by 2 bases and J by 10 bases, and the junction contains 10 bases that no gene match accounts for. The CDR3 regions of human TCRbeta chains were analyzed by immunosequencing. Processing in the source paper ran as follows. TCRs in the repertoires were matched against a reference library of SARS-CoV-2-specific TCRs that had been generated with the MIRA antigen-specificity platform. Breadth was defined as the fraction of unique TCRs that were SARS-CoV-2-associated. Depth was defined as the fraction of total T cells that were SARS-CoV-2-associated. Using the MIRA data, each spike-specific TCR was mapped to the spike region that the TCR reacts to and placed in a CD4 or CD8 class. Log10-transformed breadth and depth values were compared by one-way ANOVA with Sidak's multiple comparisons tests. The source is immuneACCESS, and TCRdb retained only in-frame sequences with V and J called. Part of the clones is not carried over; for the studies checked, unresolved V genes explain less than half of this, and the remainder is unexplained. V, J and clone size were drawn from that table, and D and trimming were deduced from the DNA. Present in this sample are 150,000 or so clones, 89% of which were seen just once. 2.9% of the sample lies in the top ten.

Recombination connected TRBV6-1 to TRBJ1-5; 8 central nucleotides agree with TRBD1. The specimen was peripheral blood, collected on day 0 of AZD1222 vaccination. The receptor comes from an adult in good health. The CDR3 region: CASSEMTGVLKPQHF. The bases read TGTGCCAGCAGTGAAATGACAGGGGTGTTGAAACCCCAGCATTTT.